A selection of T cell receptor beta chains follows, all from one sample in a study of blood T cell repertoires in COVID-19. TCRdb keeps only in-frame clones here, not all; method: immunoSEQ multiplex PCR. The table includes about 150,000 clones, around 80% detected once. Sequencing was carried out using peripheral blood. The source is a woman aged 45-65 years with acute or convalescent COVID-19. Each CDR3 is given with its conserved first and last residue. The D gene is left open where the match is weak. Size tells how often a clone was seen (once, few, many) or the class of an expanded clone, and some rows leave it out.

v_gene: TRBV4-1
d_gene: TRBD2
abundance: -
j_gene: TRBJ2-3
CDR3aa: CASSPLAGEDTQYF
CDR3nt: TGCGCCAGCAGTCCACTAGCGGGGGAAGATACGCAGTATTTT

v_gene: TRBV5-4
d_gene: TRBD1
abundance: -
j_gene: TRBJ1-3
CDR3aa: CASSLAGTAGNTIYF
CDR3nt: TGTGCCAGCAGCTTGGCCGGGACAGCCGGAAACACCATATATTTT

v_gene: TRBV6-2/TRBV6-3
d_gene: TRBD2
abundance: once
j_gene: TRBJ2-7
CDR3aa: CASSSRLAGSSYEQYF
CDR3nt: TGTGCCAGCAGTTCCCGACTAGCGGGGAGCTCCTACGAGCAGTACTTC

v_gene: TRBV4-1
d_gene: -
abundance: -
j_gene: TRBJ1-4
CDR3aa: CASSSWDTGATNEKLFF
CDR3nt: TGCGCCAGCAGCTCCTGGGACACAGGAGCAACTAATGAAAAACTGTTTTTT

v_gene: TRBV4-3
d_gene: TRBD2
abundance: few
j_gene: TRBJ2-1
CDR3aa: CASSQDEALAGGNEQFF
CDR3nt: TGCGCCAGCAGCCAAGATGAGGCCCTAGCGGGGGGTAATGAGCAGTTCTTC

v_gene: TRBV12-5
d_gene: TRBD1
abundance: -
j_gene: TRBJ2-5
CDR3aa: CASGPTGIETQYF
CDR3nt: TGTGCTAGTGGCCCGACAGGGATTGAGACCCAGTACTTC

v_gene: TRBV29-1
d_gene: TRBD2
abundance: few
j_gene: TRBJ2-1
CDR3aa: CSVEESLAGDYNEQFF
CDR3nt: TGCAGCGTTGAAGAAAGCCTAGCGGGAGACTACAATGAGCAGTTCTTC

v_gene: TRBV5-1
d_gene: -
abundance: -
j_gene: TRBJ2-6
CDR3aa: CASSSGASGANVLTF
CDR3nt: TGCGCCAGCAGCTCCGGAGCGTCGGGGGCCAACGTCCTGACTTTC

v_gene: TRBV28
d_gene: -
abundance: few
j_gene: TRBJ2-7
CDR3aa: CASIGLSLIQQYF
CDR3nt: TGTGCCAGCATTGGACTTAGTTTAATACAGCAGTACTTC

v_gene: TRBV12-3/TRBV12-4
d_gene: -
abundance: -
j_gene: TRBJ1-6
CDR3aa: CASQWSVDSPLHF
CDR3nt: TGTGCCAGCCAATGGAGTGTAGATTCACCCCTCCACTTT

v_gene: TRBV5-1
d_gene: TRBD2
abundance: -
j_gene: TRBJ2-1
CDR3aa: CASSLAVGGNEQFF
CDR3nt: TGCGCCAGCAGCTTGGCCGTCGGGGGGAATGAGCAGTTCTTC

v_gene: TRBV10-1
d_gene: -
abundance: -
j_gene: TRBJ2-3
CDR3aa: CATPPRDTQYF
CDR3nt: TGCGCCACCCCTCCCCGAGATACGCAGTATTTT

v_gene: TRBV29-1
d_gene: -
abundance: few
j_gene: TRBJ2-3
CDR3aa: CSVPLMIGTSDTQYF
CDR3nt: TGCAGCGTTCCTCTCATGATAGGGACTTCCGATACGCAGTATTTT

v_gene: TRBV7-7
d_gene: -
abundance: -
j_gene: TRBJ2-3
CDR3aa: CASSLSGYGTDTQYF
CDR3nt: TGTGCCAGCAGCTTAAGCGGCTACGGCACAGATACGCAGTATTTT

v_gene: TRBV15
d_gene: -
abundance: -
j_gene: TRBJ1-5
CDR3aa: CATSRDAQGVGQPQHF
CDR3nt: TGTGCCACCAGCAGAGATGCACAGGGTGTAGGTCAGCCCCAGCATTTT

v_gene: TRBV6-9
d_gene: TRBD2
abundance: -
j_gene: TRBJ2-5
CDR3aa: CASSSYHSGLETQYF
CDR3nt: TGTGCCAGCAGTTCCTATCATAGCGGGCTGGAGACCCAGTACTTC

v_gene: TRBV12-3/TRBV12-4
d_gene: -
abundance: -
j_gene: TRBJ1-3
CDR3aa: CASESLGQLIYF
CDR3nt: TGTGCCAGCGAATCATTAGGACAGCTGATATATTTT

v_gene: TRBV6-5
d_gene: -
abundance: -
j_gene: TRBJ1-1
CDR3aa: CASSPPEGTEAFF
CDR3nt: TGTGCCAGCAGCCCCCCTGAGGGCACTGAAGCTTTCTTT

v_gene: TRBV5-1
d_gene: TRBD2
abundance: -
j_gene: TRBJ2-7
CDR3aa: CASHLDILAGIYEQYF
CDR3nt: TGCGCCAGCCATTTGGACATTTTAGCGGGGATCTACGAGCAGTACTTC

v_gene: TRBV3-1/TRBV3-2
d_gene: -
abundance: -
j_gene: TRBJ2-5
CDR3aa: CASSQDRWETQYF
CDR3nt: TGTGCCAGCAGCCAAGATCGGTGGGAGACCCAGTACTTC

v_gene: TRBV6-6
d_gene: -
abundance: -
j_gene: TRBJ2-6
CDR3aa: CASSLTGSPSGANVLTF
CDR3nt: TGTGCCAGCAGTCTGACAGGTTCCCCCTCTGGGGCCAACGTCCTGACTTTC

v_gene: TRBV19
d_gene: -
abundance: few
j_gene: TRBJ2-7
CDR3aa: CASSRTENLYEQYF
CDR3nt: TGTGCCAGTAGTAGAACGGAGAACCTCTACGAGCAGTACTTC

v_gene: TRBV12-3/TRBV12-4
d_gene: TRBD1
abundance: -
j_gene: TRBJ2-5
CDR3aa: CASRPTGEETQYF
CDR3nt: TGTGCCAGCAGGCCCACAGGGGAAGAGACCCAGTACTTC

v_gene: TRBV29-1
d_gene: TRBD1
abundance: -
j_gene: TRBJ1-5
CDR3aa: CSALTGGRQPQHF
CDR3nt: TGCAGCGCGCTGACAGGGGGCCGTCAGCCCCAGCATTTT

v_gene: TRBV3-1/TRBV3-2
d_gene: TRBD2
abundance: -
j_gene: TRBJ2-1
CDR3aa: CASSQGTSGVSSYNEQFF
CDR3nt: TGTGCCAGCAGCCAAGGTACTAGCGGGGTGAGCTCCTACAATGAGCAGTTCTTC

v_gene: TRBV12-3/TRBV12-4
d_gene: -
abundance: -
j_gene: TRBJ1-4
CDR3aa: CASSQNPREKLFF
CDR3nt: TGTGCCAGCAGCCAAAATCCTAGGGAAAAACTGTTTTTT

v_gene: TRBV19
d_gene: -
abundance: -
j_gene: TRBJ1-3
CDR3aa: CASSNQFGNTIYF
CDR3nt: TGTGCCAGTAGTAATCAGTTCGGAAACACCATATATTTT

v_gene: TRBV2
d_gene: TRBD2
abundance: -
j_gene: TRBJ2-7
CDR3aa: CASMTGAGGYEQYF
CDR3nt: TGTGCCAGCATGACTGGAGCGGGGGGATACGAGCAGTACTTC

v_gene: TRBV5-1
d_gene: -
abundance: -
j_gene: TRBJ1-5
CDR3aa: CASSLDGGYSNQPQHF
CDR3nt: TGCGCCAGCAGCTTGGATGGAGGCTATAGCAATCAGCCCCAGCATTTT

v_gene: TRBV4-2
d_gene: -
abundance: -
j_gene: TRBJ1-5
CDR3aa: CASSRESGVARNQPQHF
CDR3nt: TGTGCCAGCAGCCGTGAATCCGGTGTTGCTCGCAATCAGCCCCAGCATTTT

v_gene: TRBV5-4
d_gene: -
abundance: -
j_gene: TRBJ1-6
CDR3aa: CASSWGGVLNNSPLHF
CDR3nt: TGTGCCAGCAGCTGGGGAGGGGTTCTAAATAATTCACCCCTCCACTTT

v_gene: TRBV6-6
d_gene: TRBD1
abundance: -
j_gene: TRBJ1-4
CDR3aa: CALSDRANEKLFF
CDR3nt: TGTGCCTTGTCGGACAGGGCGAATGAAAAACTGTTTTTT